The clone carrying this TCR beta chain appeared a few times. Its antigen is not identified. The sample comes from a study of siplizumab effects on memory and regulatory T cells. Germline V CDR1 and CDR2: LGHNA, YNFKEQ. With V trimmed by 1 base and J by 0 bases, 2 bases remained unmatched. CDR3 length equals 15 residues. Study-wide points: Confirmatory evidence of suppressive function in proliferating siplizumab-culture Tregs was not obtained. Assignment of a naive or memory phenotype failed for roughly 75-97% of the proliferating CD4+ or CD8+ clones. Some alloreactive sequences were traceable to unstimulated CD4+ memory cells, and siplizumab significantly reduced them.

Profiling relied on immunoSEQ multiplex PCR, and the TCRdb table lists in-frame clones only, not all of them. The sample comprises over 70,000 clones, around 89% of which are singletons, and about 15% rests with the top ten. V gene TRBV4-2 combines with J gene TRBJ1-1; TRBD1 aligns across 7 bases. Specimen: CD4+ T cells sorted from blood. The clonotype comes from a human donor in good health. CDR3 in amino acids: CASSQGGTVNTEAFF. Written as DNA, the CDR3 is TGTGCCAGCAGCCAAGGAGGGACAGTGAACACTGAAGCTTTCTTT.